This T cell receptor beta chain comes out of a study of blood T cell repertoires in COVID-19. In the study overall: Donors in the United States, Italy and Spain gave samples during acute or convalescent COVID-19.

The protocol was immunoSEQ multiplex PCR, while the TCRdb copy is restricted to in-frame clones and leaves out a portion. This sample has 150,000 to 200,000 clones, with 80% to 95% found just once. The CDR3 length is 14 residues. V was pared by 7 bases and J by 0 bases, with 9 bases between. CDR1 is LNHDA and CDR2 is SQIVND in the germline V gene (reference sequence). V is TRBV19 and J is TRBJ2-2; D perhaps matches TRBD1 (5 bases). Sequencing input: peripheral blood. This sequence was found in a woman between 50 and 59 years old with acute or convalescent COVID-19. CDR3 residues: CASMRQTNTGELFF. Here the CDR3 DNA reads TGTGCCAGTATGAGACAGACGAACACCGGGGAGCTGTTTTTT.